This T cell receptor beta chain was sequenced for a study of cytomegalovirus exposure and HLA in healthy donors. The primer mix had 60 Vbeta and 13 Jbeta primers. The repertoire was sequenced with immunoSEQ multiplex PCR; TCRdb's copy has only in-frame clones and lacks some. The sample lists 150,000 to 200,000 clones; approximately 78% were seen once. The length of the CDR3 is 16 residues. Germline V gene sequence: CDR1 MNHEY, CDR2 SMNVEV (reference sequence). J gave up 0 bases and V 5 bases, and 9 bases lay outside the gene matches. Input material: PBMCs. The genes are TRBV27 and TRBJ2-7; TRBD1 matches at 8 bases. This TCR was recovered from a girl aged 2 to 10 in good health and CMV-seropositive. CDR3 sequence (DNA): TGTGCCAGCAGTCCGACGACAGGGGCACTCTCCTACGAGCAGTACTTC. The encoded protein is CASSPTTGALSYEQYF.